These 31 T cell receptor beta chains were all obtained from the same sample, sequenced in a study of CD8 T cells in ankylosing spondylitis. Study-wide findings and caveats: For ankylosing spondylitis blood, a TCR beta motif of about eight highly homologous variants appeared characteristic.

These receptors' antigens are unknown. TCRdb used MiXCR to reprocess the 5' RACE reads, holding one entry per CDR3 protein. The table records a few hundred thousand distinct CDR3 sequences, 9.5% to 15% of them present only once. Sequenced material: blood, either unsorted or a sorted T cell fraction (not recorded which). Receptor source: a male donor with ankylosing spondylitis.

This clonotype came up a few times. This sequence joins TRBV29-1 and TRBJ2-5; D could derive from TRBD1 or TRBD2 (5 bases each). CDR3 length: 14 amino acids. In germline, CDR1 is SQVTM, CDR2 ANQGSEA. V lost 3 bases and J 4 bases, leaving 15 bases between the germline ends. This chain's CDR3 is CSVERFGGRETQYF. The CDR3 DNA reads as TGCAGCGTTGAGAGATTTGGGGGTCGAGAGACCCAGTACTTC. The full variable domain, with the rest looked up from reference TRBV29-1 and TRBJ2-5, is SAVISQKPSRDICQRGTSLTIQCQVDSQVTMMFWYRQQPGQSLTLIATANQGSEATYESGFVIDKFPISRPNLTFSTLTVSNMSPEDSSIYLCSVERFGGRETQYFGPGTRLLVL.

The rearrangement uses TRBV20-1 and TRBJ2-3; TRBD1 might be the D (6 bases). Germline assignment: CDR1 DFQATT and CDR2 SNEGSKA (reference sequence). CDR3 length: 13 residues. V was clipped by 6 bases and J by 5 bases, with 15 bases between them. The CDR3 is CSAPLQGRDTQYF. Written as DNA, the CDR3 is TGCAGTGCCCCGTTGCAGGGGCGAGATACGCAGTATTTT.

The table lists this clonotype with many counts. The chain is built from TRBV12-3 or TRBV12-4 and TRBJ2-2; D is uncertain. Trimming took 5 bases from V and 8 from J, leaving 15 bases between them. The CDR3 consists of 14 residues. CDR3 residues: CASSPRQADGELFF. CDR3 nucleotides: TGTGCCAGCAGTCCCCGGCAGGCGGATGGGGAGCTGTTTTTT.

Only a few counts were recorded for this clonotype. The chain has TRBV13 and TRBJ2-5, with D possibly being TRBD1 (6 bases). V lost 2 bases to trimming and J lost 0 bases, with 16 bases between them. This CDR3 has 17 residues. In germline, CDR1 is PRHDT, CDR2 FYEKMQ (reference sequence). CDR3 nucleotides: TGTGCCAGCAGCTTATTCCAGGGGAGAGGCTACCAAGAGACCCAGTACTTC. Amino acid sequence: CASSLFQGRGYQETQYF.

The chain links TRBV5-1 to TRBJ2-7; D possibly uses TRBD1 or TRBD2 (7 bases each). Trimming pared 3 bases from V and 6 bases from J, leaving 13 bases between. Per germline, CDR1 SGHRS and CDR2 YFSETQ. CDR3 size: 13 residues. CDR3 loop: CASSSTGEGEQYF. In nucleotides, the CDR3 is TGCGCCAGCAGCTCAACAGGGGAGGGCGAGCAGTACTTC.

The genes are TRBV12-3 or TRBV12-4 and TRBJ2-3, with 13 nucleotides matching TRBD2. Trimming took 4 bases from V and 5 from J; bases not matched to a gene: 9. This CDR3 comprises 17 residues. In DNA form, the CDR3 reads TGTGCCAGCAGTTGGACTAGCGGGGGTCAGGGGAGAGATACGCAGTATTTT. It codes for CASSWTSGGQGRDTQYF.

This clonotype came up many times. The V and J genes are TRBV2 and TRBJ1-2; D remains unclear. This CDR3 spans 12 amino acids. V dropped 6 bases and J dropped 4 bases, with 9 bases sitting between them. Germline CDR1 SNHLY, CDR2 FYNNEI. CDR3 in DNA: TGTGCCAGCAGACCCGAGACCTATGGCTACACCTTC. Residues: CASRPETYGYTF.

The CDR3 DNA reads TGTGCCAGCAGTTCAGGATCTTTAGAGCTGTTTTTT. This codes for CASSSGSLELFF. The V call is TRBV12-3 or TRBV12-4, the J call TRBJ2-2, with D hard to call. There are 12 residues in the CDR3. Between the trimmed V and J ends, which lost 4 bases and 11 bases, there was a span of 11 bases.

The V gene is TRBV18, the J gene TRBJ2-3; possibly TRBD2 for D (6 bases). V was trimmed by 5 bases and J by 2 bases, leaving 14 bases between them. The germline CDR1 and CDR2 sequences are KGHSH and LQKENI. The CDR3 is 15 amino acids. CDR3 coding DNA: TGTGCCAGCTCATTTGCGGGACCCACCACAGATACGCAGTATTTT. Its protein is CASSFAGPTTDTQYF.

The chain uses TRBV15 and TRBJ2-1, with D perhaps given as TRBD1 or TRBD2 (5 bases each). Between the trimmed V and J ends, which lost 7 bases and 12 bases, there was a span of 22 bases. Germline-derived CDR1 and CDR2 are LNHNV and YYDKDF (reference sequence). The CDR3 has 14 amino acids. The chain's CDR3 is CATTPMGDSEGQFF. For the CDR3, the DNA is TGTGCCACCACCCCAATGGGGGATTCCGAGGGGCAGTTCTTC. Full variable domain (remainder filled in from reference TRBV15 and TRBJ2-1): DAMVIQNPRYQVTQFGKPVTLSCSQTLNHNVMYWYQQKSSQAPKLLFHYYDKDFNNEADTPDNFQSRRPNTSFCFLDIRSPGLGDTAMYLCATTPMGDSEGQFFGPGTRLTVL.

This clonotype occurred a few times. The chain recombines TRBV3-1 with TRBJ2-1; TRBD2 might be the D (6 bases). Trimming cost V 0 bases and J 9 bases, with 9 bases left between them. The CDR3 totals 13 residues. Germline values: CDR1 LGHDT, CDR2 YNNKEL (reference sequence). DNA of the CDR3: TGTGCCAGCAGCCAAGAACGGGGGAGTGAGCAGTTCTTC. This encodes CASSQERGSEQFF.

This clonotype was counted ten times or more. The CDR3 sequence is CSARRSGADREASPLHF. For the CDR3, the DNA is TGCAGTGCTAGAAGATCTGGGGCCGACAGGGAGGCTTCACCCCTCCACTTT. V is TRBV20-1 and J is TRBJ1-6; 7 nucleotides agree with TRBD1. J gave up 9 bases and V 2 bases, and 16 bases lay outside the gene matches. Germline V gene sequence: CDR1 DFQATT, CDR2 SNEGSKA (reference sequence). The CDR3 sequence is 17 residues long.

V usage is TRBV5-1 and J usage is TRBJ2-1; D is undetermined. V lost 4 bases, J lost 8 bases, and 16 bases lay in between. The CDR3 loop spans 14 amino acids. Germline-derived CDR1 and CDR2 are SGHRS and YFSETQ. The CDR3 DNA reads TGCGCCAGCAGCCCGCTCTCCTCTAGGTATGAGCAGTTCTTC. As protein: CASSPLSSRYEQFF.

Many counts were recorded for this clonotype. The chain has TRBV29-1 and TRBJ1-1; D call uncertain. CDR1 SQVTM and CDR2 ANQGSEA come from the germline V gene. The CDR3 has 13 residues. V dropped 6 bases and J dropped 1 base, with 12 bases sitting between them. The CDR3 DNA follows: TGCAGCGTCTCAAAGGGTGGGAACACTGAAGCTTTCTTT. It encodes CSVSKGGNTEAFF.

The chain has TRBV12-3 or TRBV12-4 and TRBJ2-1, with 7 nucleotides matching TRBD2. CDR3 size: 14 residues. With V trimmed by 4 bases and J by 5 bases, 5 bases remained unmatched. The CDR3 loop is CASSSRLADNEQFF. The DNA for the CDR3 is TGTGCCAGCAGTTCTCGACTAGCAGACAATGAGCAGTTCTTC.

This clonotype came up once. The CDR3 nucleotides read TGTGCCAGCAGCCGATACAGGGGCGCAGGGGAGACCCAGTACTTC. Translated: CASSRYRGAGETQYF. The rearrangement links TRBV14 to TRBJ2-5; 7 positions agree with TRBD1. The CDR3 is made up of 15 amino acids. From germline, CDR1 is SGHDN and CDR2 FVKESK. The J segment lost 5 bases and the V segment lost 4 bases, leaving 10 bases of the junction unmatched.

This chain connects TRBV29-1 to TRBJ2-3; D gene uncertain. The germline V gene has CDR1 SQVTM and CDR2 ANQGSEA. CDR3 length: 13 amino acids. Between the trimmed V and J ends, which lost 4 bases and 2 bases, there was a span of 10 bases. The CDR3 DNA reads TGCAGCGTTGGTTCTGTTATCACAGATACGCAGTATTTT. Its protein is CSVGSVITDTQYF.

J is TRBJ2-7 and V is TRBV25-1, with D hard to call. The CDR3 sequence is 15 residues long. In germline, CDR1 is MGHDK, CDR2 SYGVNS. V dropped 0 bases and J dropped 2 bases, with 11 bases sitting between them. The CDR3, as DNA: TGTGCCAGCAGTGAATACGGCGACCCCGCCTACGAGCAGTACTTC. Amino acid sequence: CASSEYGDPAYEQYF.

This clonotype was seen a handful of times. The J gene is TRBJ2-4, the V gene TRBV27; D is ambiguous. The CDR3 length is 15 residues. Germline V gene data show CDR1 as MNHEY and CDR2 as SMNVEV (reference sequence). Trimming took 6 bases from V and 5 from J, leaving 17 bases between them. The DNA for the CDR3 is TGTGCCAGCAGCCCACGGCCTCAACCGGAAAACATTCAGTACTTC. This sequence encodes CASSPRPQPENIQYF.

The V gene is TRBV27, the J gene TRBJ1-1, with D uncertain. Germline V gene lookup returns CDR1 MNHEY and CDR2 SMNVEV (reference sequence). The CDR3 totals 13 residues. V was shortened by 4 bases and J by 10 bases, with 16 bases between the two germline ends. The CDR3 DNA reads TGTGCCAGCAGTTCTCGCGAAGGGAGGATAGCTTTCTTT. Protein sequence: CASSSREGRIAFF.

This rearrangement joins TRBV6-4 to TRBJ2-7; 8 bases line up with TRBD1. V shed 5 bases, J shed 2 bases, and the junction held 8 bases outside the gene matches. Per the germline V gene, CDR1 is MRHNA and CDR2 is SNTAGT. The CDR3 has 15 residues. The CDR3 here is CASSYQTGAPYEQYF. For the CDR3, the DNA is TGTGCCAGCAGTTATCAGACAGGGGCTCCCTACGAGCAGTACTTC.

The sample holds many counts of this clonotype. V is TRBV25-1 and J is TRBJ2-5; D is unresolved. Per the germline V gene, CDR1 is MGHDK and CDR2 is SYGVNS. V shed 7 bases and J shed 3 bases, with 9 bases lying between them. The CDR3 has 12 amino acids. The chain's CDR3 is CASKGHEETQYF. CDR3 nucleotide sequence: TGTGCCAGCAAAGGTCATGAAGAGACCCAGTACTTC.

The gene calls are TRBV7-9 and TRBJ1-3; D is uncertain. The CDR3 is made up of 15 amino acids. V gave up 1 base and J gave up 1 base, with 8 bases separating them. Germline V CDR1 and CDR2: SEHNR, FQNEAQ (reference sequence). This CDR3 reads CASSLGPLSGNTIYF. The CDR3 DNA reads TGTGCCAGCAGCTTAGGGCCGTTGTCTGGAAACACCATATATTTT.

The rearrangement joins TRBV5-1 to TRBJ1-5; 10 positions match TRBD1. Germline V gene lookup returns CDR1 SGHRS and CDR2 YFSETQ. The V segment lost 5 bases and the J segment 5 bases; nucleotides outside the gene matches: 4. CDR3 length: 14 residues. The CDR3 sequence: CASSAGTGDQPQHF. CDR3 DNA sequence: TGCGCCAGCAGTGCCGGGACAGGGGATCAGCCCCAGCATTTT.

This clonotype has more than one count but fewer than ten. This sequence joins TRBV7-2 and TRBJ2-5; D may be TRBD2 (5 bases). The germline V gene encodes CDR1 SGHTA and CDR2 FQGNSA. Trimming took off 1 base at V and 7 bases at J, with 16 bases between the two ends. The length of the CDR3 is 15 residues. CDR3 in amino acids: CASSLDGRNEGTQYF. As DNA, the CDR3 is TGTGCCAGCAGCTTAGACGGCCGTAATGAGGGGACCCAGTACTTC.

This clonotype was observed a few times. V gene TRBV5-1 combines with J gene TRBJ2-2, with TRBD1 matching 7 bases. Per germline, CDR1 SGHRS and CDR2 YFSETQ. Trimming at V came to 1 base and at J to 1 base, leaving 4 bases not matched to a gene. The CDR3 length is 16 residues. The CDR3 DNA sequence: TGCGCCAGCAGCTTGCTTGGGACAGAGAACACCGGGGAGCTGTTTTTT. This sequence encodes CASSLLGTENTGELFF. The variable domain in full, with the rest retrieved from reference TRBV5-1 and TRBJ2-2, is KAGVTQTPRYLIKTRGQQVTLSCSPISGHRSVSWYQQTPGQGLQFLFEYFSETQRNKGNFPGRFSGRQFSNSRSEMNVSTLELGDSALYLCASSLLGTENTGELFFGEGSRLTVL.

This clonotype has only a few counts. V and J are TRBV29-1 and TRBJ2-5, with TRBD1 matching over 9 bases. The CDR3 is 12 residues long. The V segment lost 7 bases and the J segment 4 bases; nucleotides outside the gene matches: 4. From germline, CDR1 is SQVTM and CDR2 ANQGSEA. DNA for the CDR3: TGCAGCGCCCGGACAGGGGTAGAGACCCAGTACTTC. This encodes CSARTGVETQYF.

This clonotype was found a few times. The rearrangement uses TRBV27 and TRBJ2-4, with D tentatively TRBD1 (6 bases). Looked up from germline, CDR1 is MNHEY and CDR2 is SMNVEV (reference sequence). The V and J ends lost 4 bases and 9 bases respectively, with 10 bases between them. The CDR3 runs 12 residues. The CDR3 spells CASSSGETIQYF. CDR3 bases: TGTGCCAGCAGTTCAGGGGAGACCATTCAGTACTTC.

This clonotype was observed many times. The chain employs TRBV5-1 and TRBJ1-1, with D possibly being TRBD1 (5 bases). CDR1 and CDR2 (germline): SGHRS, YFSETQ. Trimming took off 2 bases at V and 4 bases at J, with 12 bases between the two ends. The CDR3 has 14 amino acids. The CDR3 DNA follows: TGCGCCAGCAGCTTCGCCCAGGGTGGCACTGAAGCTTTCTTT. Its translation: CASSFAQGGTEAFF.

This clonotype turned up a few times. This chain's CDR3 is CASSRKSQRKWNNEQFF. DNA for the CDR3: TGTGCCAGCAGCCGAAAGTCTCAAAGGAAGTGGAACAATGAGCAGTTCTTC. The chain carries TRBV3-1 and TRBJ2-1; unclear D gene. This CDR3 contains 17 residues. V lost 4 bases and J 5 bases, leaving 21 bases between the germline ends. Germline CDR1 and CDR2: LGHDT and YNNKEL (reference sequence).

This clonotype was counted ten times or more. V gene TRBV29-1 combines with J gene TRBJ2-1; TRBD1 might be the D (6 bases). V was cut by 2 bases and J by 7 bases, with 9 bases left in between. Germline CDR1 SQVTM, CDR2 ANQGSEA. This CDR3 has 12 residues. The CDR3, as DNA: TGCAGCGTTGAAAAACAGGGAAATGAGCAGTTCTTC. Protein sequence: CSVEKQGNEQFF.